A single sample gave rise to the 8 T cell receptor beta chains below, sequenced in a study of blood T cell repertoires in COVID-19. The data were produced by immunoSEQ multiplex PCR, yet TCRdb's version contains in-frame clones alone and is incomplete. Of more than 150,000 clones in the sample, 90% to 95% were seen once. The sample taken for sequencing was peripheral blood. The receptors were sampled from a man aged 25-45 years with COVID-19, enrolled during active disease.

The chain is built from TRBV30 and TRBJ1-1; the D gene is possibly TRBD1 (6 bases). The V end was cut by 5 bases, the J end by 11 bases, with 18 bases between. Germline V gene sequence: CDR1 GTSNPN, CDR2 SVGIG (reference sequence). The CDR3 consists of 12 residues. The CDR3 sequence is CAWEGVGGLAFF. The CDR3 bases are TGTGCCTGGGAGGGGGTCGGTGGGTTGGCTTTCTTT.

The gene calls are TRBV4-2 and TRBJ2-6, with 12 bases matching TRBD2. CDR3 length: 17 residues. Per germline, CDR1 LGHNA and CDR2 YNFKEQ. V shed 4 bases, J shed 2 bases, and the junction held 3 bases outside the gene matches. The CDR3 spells CASSPLAGGPGANVLTF. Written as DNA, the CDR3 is TGTGCCAGCAGCCCTCTAGCGGGGGGGCCTGGGGCCAACGTCCTGACTTTC.

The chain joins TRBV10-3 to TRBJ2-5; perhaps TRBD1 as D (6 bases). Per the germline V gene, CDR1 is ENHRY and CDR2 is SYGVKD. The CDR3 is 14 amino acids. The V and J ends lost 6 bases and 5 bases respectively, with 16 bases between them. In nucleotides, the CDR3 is TGTGCCATCAGGGGGGCAACAGGGTTGGAGACCCAGTACTTC. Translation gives CAIRGATGLETQYF.

CDR3 loop: CASSLVAGQGNYEQYF. The CDR3 DNA follows: TGTGCCAGCAGCTTAGTCGCGGGACAGGGAAACTACGAGCAGTACTTC. The chain links TRBV11-2 to TRBJ2-7, with 9 positions matching TRBD1. Germline loops: CDR1 SGHAT, CDR2 FQNNGV. V lost 1 base and J lost 3; bases outside the gene matches: 7. The CDR3 has 16 amino acids.

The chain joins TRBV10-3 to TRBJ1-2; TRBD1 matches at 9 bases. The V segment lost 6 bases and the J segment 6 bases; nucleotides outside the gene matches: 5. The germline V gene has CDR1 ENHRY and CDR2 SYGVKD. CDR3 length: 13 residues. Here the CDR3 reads CAISPGQGNGYTF. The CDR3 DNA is TGTGCCATCAGCCCGGGACAGGGTAATGGCTACACCTTC.

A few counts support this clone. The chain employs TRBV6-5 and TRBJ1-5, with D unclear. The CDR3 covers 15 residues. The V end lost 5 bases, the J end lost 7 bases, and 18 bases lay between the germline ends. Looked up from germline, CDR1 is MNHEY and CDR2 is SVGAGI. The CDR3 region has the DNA TGTGCCAGCAGTCGAGGACCTCCGGGAGGGCAGCCCCAGCATTTT. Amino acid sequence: CASSRGPPGGQPQHF.

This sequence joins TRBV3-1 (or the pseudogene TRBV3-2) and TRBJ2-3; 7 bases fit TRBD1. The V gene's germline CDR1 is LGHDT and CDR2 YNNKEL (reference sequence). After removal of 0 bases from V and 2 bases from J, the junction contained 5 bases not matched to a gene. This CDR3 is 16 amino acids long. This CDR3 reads CASSQELGTATDTQYF. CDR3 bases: TGTGCCAGCAGCCAAGAATTAGGGACAGCCACAGATACGCAGTATTTT.

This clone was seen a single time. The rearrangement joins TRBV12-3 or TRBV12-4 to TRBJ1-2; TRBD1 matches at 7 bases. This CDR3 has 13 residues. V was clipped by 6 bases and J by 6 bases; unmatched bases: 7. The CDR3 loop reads CASRVGQWDGYTF. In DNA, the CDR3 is TGTGCCAGCAGGGTGGGACAGTGGGATGGCTACACCTTC.